This T cell receptor beta chain was captured in a study of cytomegalovirus exposure and HLA in healthy donors. Primers: 60 Vbeta forward and 13 Jbeta reverse. Assay: immunoSEQ multiplex PCR; the TCRdb copy retains only in-frame clones and omits some. The data contain approximately 140,000 clones, about 85% of them seen just once; the ten biggest clones take up under 2%. Input material: PBMCs. The TCR originated in a boy aged 5-17 years in good health and CMV-seronegative.

Here the CDR3 DNA reads TGTGCCAGCAGCCTACAGACCATGAACACTGAAGCTTTCTTT. Translating gives CASSLQTMNTEAFF. This chain links TRBV5-4 with TRBJ1-1; D unresolved. The CDR3 length is 14 residues. CDR1 and CDR2 from the germline V gene are SGHNT and YYREEE (reference sequence). With 4 bases removed from V and 0 bases from J, the gap between germline ends came to 10 bases. The full variable domain, completed using reference TRBV5-4 and TRBJ1-1, is ETGVTQSPTHLIKTRGQQVTLRCSSQSGHNTVSWYQQALGQGPQFIFQYYREEENGRGNFPPRFSGLQFPNYSSELNVNALELDDSALYLCASSLQTMNTEAFFGQGTRLTVV.